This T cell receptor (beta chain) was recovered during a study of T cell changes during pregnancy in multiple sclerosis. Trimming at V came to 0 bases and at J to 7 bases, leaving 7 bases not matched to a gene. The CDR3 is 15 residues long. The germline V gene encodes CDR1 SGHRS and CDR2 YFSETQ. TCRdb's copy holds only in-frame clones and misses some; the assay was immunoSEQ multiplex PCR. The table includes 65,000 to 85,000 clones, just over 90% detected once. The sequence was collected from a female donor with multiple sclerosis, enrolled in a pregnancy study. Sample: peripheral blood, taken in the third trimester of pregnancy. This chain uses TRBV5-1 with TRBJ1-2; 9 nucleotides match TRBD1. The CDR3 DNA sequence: TGCGCCAGCAGCTTGGCCGCCACAGGGGGCGGTGGCTACACCTTC. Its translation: CASSLAATGGGGYTF.